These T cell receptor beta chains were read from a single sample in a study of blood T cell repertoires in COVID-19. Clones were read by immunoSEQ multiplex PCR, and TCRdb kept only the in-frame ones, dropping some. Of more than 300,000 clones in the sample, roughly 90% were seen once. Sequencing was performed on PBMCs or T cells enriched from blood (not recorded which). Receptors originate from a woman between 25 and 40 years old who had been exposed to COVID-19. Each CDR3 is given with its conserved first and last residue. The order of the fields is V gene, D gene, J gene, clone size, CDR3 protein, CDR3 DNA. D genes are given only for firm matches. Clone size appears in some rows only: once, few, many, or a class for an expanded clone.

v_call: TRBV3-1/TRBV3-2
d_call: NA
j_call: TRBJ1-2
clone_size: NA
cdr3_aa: CASRQGGLGYGYTF
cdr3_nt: TGTGCCAGCAGACAGGGAGGGTTGGGCTATGGCTACACCTTC

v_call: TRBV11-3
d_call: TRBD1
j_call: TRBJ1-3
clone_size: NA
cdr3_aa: CASSLTGIENTIYF
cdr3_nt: TGTGCCAGCAGCTTGACAGGGATCGAAAACACCATATATTTT

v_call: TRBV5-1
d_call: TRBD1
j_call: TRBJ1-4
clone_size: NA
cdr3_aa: CASSLSTGMNEKLFF
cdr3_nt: TGCGCCAGCAGCTTATCGACAGGGATGAATGAAAAACTGTTTTTT

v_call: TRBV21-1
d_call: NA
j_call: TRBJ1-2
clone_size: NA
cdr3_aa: CASSKAETVNYGYTF
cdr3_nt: TGTGCCAGCAGCAAAGCGGAGACAGTGAACTATGGCTACACCTTC

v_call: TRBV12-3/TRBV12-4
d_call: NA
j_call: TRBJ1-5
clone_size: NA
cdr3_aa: CASSQWANQPQHF
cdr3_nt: TGTGCCAGCAGTCAGTGGGCGAATCAGCCCCAGCATTTT

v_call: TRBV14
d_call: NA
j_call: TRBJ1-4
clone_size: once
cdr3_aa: CASSQDKMKKGREKLFF
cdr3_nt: TGTGCCAGCAGCCAAGATAAGATGAAGAAAGGGAGGGAAAAACTGTTTTTT

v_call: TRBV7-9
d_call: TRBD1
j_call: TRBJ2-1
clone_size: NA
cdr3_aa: CASSPSRTGVNNEQFF
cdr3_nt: TGTGCCAGCAGCCCCTCCCGGACAGGGGTTAACAATGAGCAGTTCTTC

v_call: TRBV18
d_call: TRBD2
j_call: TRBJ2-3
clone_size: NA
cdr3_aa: CASSTTSGGGTDTQYF
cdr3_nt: TGTGCCAGCTCAACAACTAGCGGGGGGGGCACAGATACGCAGTATTTT

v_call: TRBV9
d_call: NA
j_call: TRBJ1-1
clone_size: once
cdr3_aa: CASSVDSNTEAFF
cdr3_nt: TGTGCCAGCAGCGTAGACTCGAACACTGAAGCTTTCTTT

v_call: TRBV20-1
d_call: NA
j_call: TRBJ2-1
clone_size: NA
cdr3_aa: CSASGFGGRDNEQFF
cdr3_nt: TGCAGTGCTAGTGGATTCGGGGGACGGGACAATGAGCAGTTCTTC

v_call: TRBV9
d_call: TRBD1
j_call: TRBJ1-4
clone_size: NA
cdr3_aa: CASSSPGTGRHFNEKLFF
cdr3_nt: TGTGCCAGCAGCTCACCGGGGACAGGGCGCCATTTTAATGAAAAACTGTTTTTT

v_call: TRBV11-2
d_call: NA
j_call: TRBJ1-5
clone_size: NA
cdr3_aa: CASSLTENQPQHF
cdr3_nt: TGTGCCAGCAGCTTGACGGAGAATCAGCCCCAGCATTTT

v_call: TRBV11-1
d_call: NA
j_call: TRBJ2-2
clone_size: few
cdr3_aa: CASSPRPGELFF
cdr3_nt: TGTGCCAGCAGCCCCCGTCCCGGGGAGCTGTTTTTT

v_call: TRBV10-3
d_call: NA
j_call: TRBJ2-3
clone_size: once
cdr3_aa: CASRYTDTQYF
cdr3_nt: TGTGCATCCAGGTACACAGATACGCAGTATTTT

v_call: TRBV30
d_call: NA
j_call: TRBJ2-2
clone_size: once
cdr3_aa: CAWRSGMGPGELFF
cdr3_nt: TGTGCCTGGAGGTCAGGGATGGGGCCCGGGGAGCTGTTTTTT

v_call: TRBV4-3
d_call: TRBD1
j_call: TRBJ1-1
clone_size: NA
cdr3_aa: CASSQGLVLTGDTEAFF
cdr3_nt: TGCGCCAGCAGCCAAGGCCTTGTCCTGACAGGGGACACTGAAGCTTTCTTT

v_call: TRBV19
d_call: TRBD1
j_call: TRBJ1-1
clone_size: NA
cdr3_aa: CASSIGQVNTEAFF
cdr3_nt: TGTGCCAGTAGTATCGGACAGGTTAACACTGAAGCTTTCTTT

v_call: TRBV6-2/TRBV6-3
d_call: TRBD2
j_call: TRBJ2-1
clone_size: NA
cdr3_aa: CASSYWTSGANEQFF
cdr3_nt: TGTGCCAGCAGTTACTGGACTAGCGGGGCCAATGAGCAGTTCTTC

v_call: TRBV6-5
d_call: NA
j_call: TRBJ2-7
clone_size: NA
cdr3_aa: CASSYGTRIKSTEQYF
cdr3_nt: TGTGCCAGCAGTTACGGGACAAGAATTAAGTCAACCGAGCAGTACTTC

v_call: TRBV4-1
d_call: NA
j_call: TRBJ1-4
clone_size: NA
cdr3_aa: CASSHPRGGQKYEKLFF
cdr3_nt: TGCGCCAGCAGCCACCCTAGGGGGGGGCAGAAATATGAAAAACTGTTTTTT

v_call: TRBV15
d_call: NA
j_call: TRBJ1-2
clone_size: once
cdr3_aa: CATSREDYSSNYGYTF
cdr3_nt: TGTGCCACCAGCAGAGAGGACTACAGTTCGAACTATGGCTACACCTTC

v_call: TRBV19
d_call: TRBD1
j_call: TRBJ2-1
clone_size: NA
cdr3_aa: CASSIGTGFANEQFF
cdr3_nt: TGTGCCAGTAGTATAGGGACAGGGTTTGCCAATGAGCAGTTCTTC

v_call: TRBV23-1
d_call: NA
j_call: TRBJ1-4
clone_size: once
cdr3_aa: CGINVIDYYTGNEKLFF
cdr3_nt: TGCGGCATAAACGTCATCGATTATTACACGGGGAATGAAAAACTGTTTTTT